These T cell receptor beta chains were read from a single sample in a study of control samples from healthy donors and cancer patients. Clones were read by immunoSEQ multiplex PCR, and TCRdb kept only the in-frame ones, dropping some. Of tens of thousands of clones in the sample, 83% were seen once. The sample taken for sequencing was blood. Source of these receptors: a man aged 55-75 years in good health. Each CDR3 is given with its conserved first and last residue. The order of the fields is D gene, CDR3 length, J gene, clone size, V gene, CDR3 DNA, CDR3 protein. A D gene is named only where the DNA matches it firmly. Size is omitted from some rows. Given values are once, few, many or a class for expanded clones.

D gene: -; CDR3 length: 18; J gene: TRBJ2-3; clone size: medium-sized; V gene: TRBV27; CDR3 DNA: TGTGCCAGCAGTTTATCAACACGATTACCTTTCTATTCAGATACGCAGTATTTT; CDR3 protein: CASSLSTRLPFYSDTQYF
D gene: -; CDR3 length: 13; J gene: TRBJ1-1; clone size: -; V gene: TRBV12-3/TRBV12-4; CDR3 DNA: TGTGCCAGCAGTCCTCAGAGGAACACTGAAGCTTTCTTT; CDR3 protein: CASSPQRNTEAFF
D gene: TRBD2; CDR3 length: 16; J gene: TRBJ2-3; clone size: -; V gene: TRBV27; CDR3 DNA: TGTGCCAGCAGTCGGGGACTAGCGGGACCCGAGGGTACGCAGTATTTT; CDR3 protein: CASSRGLAGPEGTQYF
D gene: -; CDR3 length: 15; J gene: TRBJ2-5; clone size: -; V gene: TRBV15; CDR3 DNA: TGTGCCACCAGCAGTTTCCGGGGGCTCCAAGAGACCCAGTACTTC; CDR3 protein: CATSSFRGLQETQYF
D gene: -; CDR3 length: 15; J gene: TRBJ1-1; clone size: -; V gene: TRBV14; CDR3 DNA: TGTGCCAGCAGTCCCCAGAGGGTTGGGAGCACTGAAGCTTTCTTT; CDR3 protein: CASSPQRVGSTEAFF
D gene: -; CDR3 length: 15; J gene: TRBJ1-2; clone size: -; V gene: TRBV18; CDR3 DNA: TGTGCCAGCTCACCAGTTGGGGGGCAGGTCTATGGCTACACCTTC; CDR3 protein: CASSPVGGQVYGYTF
D gene: -; CDR3 length: 12; J gene: TRBJ1-5; clone size: -; V gene: TRBV6-5; CDR3 DNA: TGTGCCAGTACAGTGGGGAATCAGCCCCAGCATTTT; CDR3 protein: CASTVGNQPQHF
D gene: TRBD2; CDR3 length: 13; J gene: TRBJ2-7; clone size: -; V gene: TRBV12-3/TRBV12-4; CDR3 DNA: TGTGCCAGCAGTAGCGGGGGGGTCTACGAGCAGTACTTC; CDR3 protein: CASSSGGVYEQYF
D gene: -; CDR3 length: 11; J gene: TRBJ2-5; clone size: -; V gene: TRBV2; CDR3 DNA: TGTGCCAGCAGCCGGAAAGAGACCCAGTACTTC; CDR3 protein: CASSRKETQYF
D gene: -; CDR3 length: 15; J gene: TRBJ1-3; clone size: once; V gene: TRBV5-1; CDR3 DNA: TGCGCCAGCAGCTTGGGTCGGGAAACTGGAAACACCATATATTTT; CDR3 protein: CASSLGRETGNTIYF
D gene: -; CDR3 length: 15; J gene: TRBJ2-5; clone size: once; V gene: TRBV6-5; CDR3 DNA: TGTGCCAGCACCCTTGCGGGCACCCAACGAGAGACCCAGTACTTC; CDR3 protein: CASTLAGTQRETQYF